This TCR beta chain derives from a study of blood T cell repertoires in COVID-19. Deletions cut 5 bases from V and 0 bases from J, with 13 bases between. Germline assignment: CDR1 SGHAT and CDR2 FQNNGV. The CDR3 is 16 amino acids. Data came from immunoSEQ multiplex PCR; TCRdb stores just in-frame clones and leaves some out. The sample has about 180,000 clones; just over 85% are singletons. This chain joins TRBV11-2 and TRBJ2-2; D is possibly TRBD2 (8 bases). The source material was peripheral blood. The clonotype was recovered from a man aged 45-60 years with active or convalescent COVID-19. CDR3 in DNA: TGTGCCAGCAGCCGGGAGGGACAGACGAACACCGGGGAGCTGTTTTTT. Its protein is CASSREGQTNTGELFF.